The subject of this entry is one T cell receptor beta chain. Participant-reported clinical history was the basis for cohort assignment. The J segment lost 4 bases and the V segment lost 3 bases, leaving 7 bases of the junction unmatched. This CDR3 contains 16 residues. In germline, CDR1 is SGHRS, CDR2 YFSETQ. The data are from a study of blood T cell repertoires in COVID-19. Assay: immunoSEQ multiplex PCR; the TCRdb copy retains only in-frame clones and omits some. The sample contains about 480,000 clones, roughly nine tenths of which appear only once. The rearrangement joins TRBV5-1 to TRBJ1-3; 10 nucleotides match TRBD1. The TCR originated in a woman between 18 and 29 years old with acute COVID-19. The specimen was PBMCs or T cells enriched from blood (not recorded which). Here the CDR3 DNA reads TGCGCCAGCAGCTCCGGATCGACAGGGGGCGGAAACACCATATATTTT. It codes for CASSSGSTGGGNTIYF.